The rows below give T cell receptor beta chains drawn from one sample of a study of cytomegalovirus exposure and HLA in healthy donors. The protocol was immunoSEQ multiplex PCR, while the TCRdb copy is restricted to in-frame clones and leaves out a portion. The table includes 100,000 or so clones, 76% detected once. The source material was PBMCs. All receptors derive from a man in his forties in good health and CMV-seronegative. Each CDR3 is given with its conserved first and last residue. The order of the fields is V gene, D gene, CDR3 length, clone size, J gene, CDR3 DNA, CDR3 protein. The D gene is left open where the match is weak. The size field is filled for only some rows; it gives once, few, many or a size class.

TRBV6-5	TRBD2	16	NA	TRBJ2-6	TGTGCCAGCAGTTACTCGGCGGGGGGTGGGGCCAACGTCCTGACTTTC	CASSYSAGGGANVLTF
TRBV5-8	TRBD1	14	few	TRBJ2-7	TGTGCCAGCAGTTCCCAGGGGGTCGCCTACGAGCAGTACTTC	CASSSQGVAYEQYF
TRBV11-2	NA	14	few	TRBJ1-2	TGTGCCAGCAGCTTAGATCGGCTGGCTAGGGGCTACACCTTC	CASSLDRLARGYTF
TRBV11-1	TRBD1	13	NA	TRBJ2-1	TGTGCCAGCAGCTCAACAGGGGGCGATGAGCAGTTCTTC	CASSSTGGDEQFF
TRBV5-1	NA	12	NA	TRBJ2-1	TGCGCCAGCAGCTTGTCGGGAAATGAGCAGTTCTTC	CASSLSGNEQFF
TRBV19	NA	16	NA	TRBJ1-4	TGTGCCAGTAGTGCCGTCGTTACGGCAACTAATGAAAAACTGTTTTTT	CASSAVVTATNEKLFF
TRBV6-5	TRBD1	15	NA	TRBJ1-1	TGTGCCAGCACCTTTAACAGGGGGCGCGGCACTGAAGCTTTCTTT	CASTFNRGRGTEAFF
TRBV6-6	NA	16	NA	TRBJ1-3	TGTGCCAGCAGTTACCCAGGGAGGGTTGCTGGAAACACCATATATTTT	CASSYPGRVAGNTIYF
TRBV5-1	TRBD2	15	NA	TRBJ2-1	TGCGCCAGCAGCTTTACTAGCGGGGGGGCGTCCGAGCAGTTCTTC	CASSFTSGGASEQFF
TRBV25-1	TRBD1	14	NA	TRBJ1-2	TGTGCCAGCAGTGATTGGGGGACAGGTCCCTCCTACACCTTC	CASSDWGTGPSYTF
TRBV6-1	TRBD1	15	NA	TRBJ1-6	TGTGCCAGCAGGGGACAGGGCCCCTATAATTCACCCCTCCACTTT	CASRGQGPYNSPLHF
TRBV5-6	TRBD1	15	NA	TRBJ1-3	TGTGCCAGCAGCCCCGGGACAGGGATAGGAAACACCATATATTTT	CASSPGTGIGNTIYF
TRBV7-9	TRBD2	17	NA	TRBJ2-5	TGTTCCAGCAGCTTGCCCACTAGCGGGGGGATTCAAGAGACCCAGTACTTC	CSSSLPTSGGIQETQYF
TRBV11-2	NA	14	NA	TRBJ1-1	TGTGCCAGCAGCTTAGAATCCGGGAACACTGAAGCTTTCTTT	CASSLESGNTEAFF
TRBV5-1	NA	16	few	TRBJ1-6	TGCGCCAGCAGCTTGAGCCCCGGGACTTCGAATTCACCCCTCCACTTT	CASSLSPGTSNSPLHF
TRBV4-3	NA	14	few	TRBJ1-5	TGCGCCAGCAGCCAGGGGCACTCGAATCAGCCCCAGCATTTT	CASSQGHSNQPQHF
TRBV5-6	TRBD1	14	NA	TRBJ1-2	TGTGCCAGCAGCTTACCGGACAGGGGTGGGGGCTACACCTTC	CASSLPDRGGGYTF